This is a list of T cell receptor beta chains from one sample in a study of cytomegalovirus exposure and HLA in healthy donors. Some clones are missing from TCRdb's copy, which holds only in-frame ones; the method was immunoSEQ multiplex PCR. This sample has approximately 170,000 clones, with 85% found just once. The sample taken for sequencing was PBMCs. These receptors were collected from a boy younger than 10 in good health and CMV-seronegative. Both conserved end residues are part of each CDR3. D genes are given only for firm matches. Expanded clones are given a class, and other clones once, few, many or no size at all.

d_call: TRBD2
v_call: TRBV7-6
j_call: TRBJ2-1
clone_size: NA
cdr3_nt: TGTGCCAGCAGCGATAGCGGGATCGACGATGAGCAGTTCTTC
cdr3_aa: CASSDSGIDDEQFF

d_call: TRBD2
v_call: TRBV15
j_call: TRBJ2-7
clone_size: NA
cdr3_nt: TGTGCCACCAGCCCTCGGGGGAGTAGCGGGGTCTACGAGCAGTACTTC
cdr3_aa: CATSPRGSSGVYEQYF

d_call: NA
v_call: TRBV28
j_call: TRBJ1-1
clone_size: NA
cdr3_nt: TGTGCCAGCAGTTTTCGCGAGAACACTGAAGCTTTCTTT
cdr3_aa: CASSFRENTEAFF

d_call: NA
v_call: TRBV16
j_call: TRBJ2-3
clone_size: NA
cdr3_nt: TGTGCCAGCTCCAATAATGTAGGGACTCTACCCGCAGATACGCAGTATTTT
cdr3_aa: CASSNNVGTLPADTQYF

d_call: NA
v_call: TRBV7-9
j_call: TRBJ2-1
clone_size: NA
cdr3_nt: TGTGCCAGCAGCATGGGGGGAAATGAGCAGTTCTTC
cdr3_aa: CASSMGGNEQFF

d_call: NA
v_call: TRBV7-6
j_call: TRBJ2-5
clone_size: NA
cdr3_nt: TGTGCCTCCGGAGAGACCCAGTACTTC
cdr3_aa: CASGETQYF

d_call: TRBD1
v_call: TRBV28
j_call: TRBJ2-5
clone_size: NA
cdr3_nt: TGTGCCAGCAGTGATACAGGGGGCACAGAGACCCAGTACTTC
cdr3_aa: CASSDTGGTETQYF

d_call: NA
v_call: TRBV27
j_call: TRBJ2-3
clone_size: NA
cdr3_nt: TGTGCCAGCAGTTTGCAGAGGGTGAGAGATACGCAGTATTTT
cdr3_aa: CASSLQRVRDTQYF

d_call: TRBD1
v_call: TRBV19
j_call: TRBJ2-6
clone_size: NA
cdr3_nt: TGTGCCAGTAGTAGAAGGGGACAGGGCTCTGGGGCCAACGTCCTGACTTTC
cdr3_aa: CASSRRGQGSGANVLTF

d_call: NA
v_call: TRBV5-4
j_call: TRBJ2-1
clone_size: NA
cdr3_nt: TGTGCCAGCAGCTTGGAGGTGGGCGATGAGCAGTTCTTC
cdr3_aa: CASSLEVGDEQFF

d_call: TRBD2
v_call: TRBV6-5
j_call: TRBJ2-3
clone_size: few
cdr3_nt: TGTGCCTCCCAGCCCTCGGCTAGCGGGAGGGCCCGGGAGTATTTT
cdr3_aa: CASQPSASGRAREYF

d_call: NA
v_call: TRBV2
j_call: TRBJ1-2
clone_size: NA
cdr3_nt: TGTGCCAGCAGCCCCTGGGCGTCAGCTAACTATGGCTACACCTTC
cdr3_aa: CASSPWASANYGYTF

d_call: NA
v_call: TRBV7-3
j_call: TRBJ2-5
clone_size: few
cdr3_nt: TGTGCCAGCAGCCCGGGGGGCAGCCACCAAGAGACCCAGTACTTC
cdr3_aa: CASSPGGSHQETQYF

d_call: NA
v_call: TRBV4-1
j_call: TRBJ2-1
clone_size: NA
cdr3_nt: TGCGCCAGCAGCCAAATTGGTGGCGAGCAGTTCTTC
cdr3_aa: CASSQIGGEQFF

d_call: TRBD1
v_call: TRBV7-9
j_call: TRBJ1-2
clone_size: NA
cdr3_nt: TGTTCCAGCAGCGACCCGGGACAGACCTATGGCTACACCTTC
cdr3_aa: CSSSDPGQTYGYTF

d_call: TRBD1
v_call: TRBV18
j_call: TRBJ1-4
clone_size: NA
cdr3_nt: TGTGCCAGCTCACCGGACAGGATCTATGAAAAACTGTTTTTT
cdr3_aa: CASSPDRIYEKLFF

d_call: TRBD2
v_call: TRBV5-1
j_call: TRBJ2-7
clone_size: NA
cdr3_nt: TGCGCCAGCAGCCTTAGCGGGAGCTCCTACGAGCAGTACTTC
cdr3_aa: CASSLSGSSYEQYF

d_call: NA
v_call: TRBV7-9
j_call: TRBJ2-3
clone_size: NA
cdr3_nt: TGTGCCAGCAGCTTAGGCTACACAGATACGCAGTATTTT
cdr3_aa: CASSLGYTDTQYF

d_call: TRBD1
v_call: TRBV7-9
j_call: TRBJ1-1
clone_size: NA
cdr3_nt: TGTGCCAGCAGCTTGGACAGGGTTGGCACTGAAGCTTTCTTT
cdr3_aa: CASSLDRVGTEAFF

d_call: NA
v_call: TRBV18
j_call: TRBJ1-1
clone_size: few
cdr3_nt: TGTGCCAGCTCACACGGACAGCCGAACACTGAAGCTTTCTTT
cdr3_aa: CASSHGQPNTEAFF